Shown below are 4 T cell receptor beta chains from a single sample sequenced in a study of T-cell memory formation after mild COVID-19. TCRdb reprocessed the 5' RACE reads with MiXCR, giving one entry per CDR3 protein. Among a few hundred thousand distinct CDR3 sequences listed, about 20% were seen once. Sequences were obtained from PBMCs or a T cell subset sorted from them (not recorded which). These TCRs come from a man aged 18-30 years who had mild COVID-19 (a few samples of this study predate the infection). Cell type and time point are not known.

The rearrangement links TRBV5-1 to TRBJ2-5; D unresolved. Trimming removed 0 bases from V and 12 bases from J, with 18 bases in between. The length of the CDR3 is 14 residues. Germline CDR1 and CDR2: SGHRS and YFSETQ. The CDR3 nucleotides are TGCGCCAGCAGCTTGGCCCGTGATCCAAGAGAGAAGTACTTC. Its translation: CASSLARDPREKYF.

This clonotype has just a few counts. The CDR3 DNA reads TGCGCCAGCAGGTTACGGGGGGGCCTTGAGACCCAGTACTTC. Translated: CASRLRGGLETQYF. This rearrangement joins TRBV5-1 to TRBJ2-5, with 8 bases identical to TRBD2. The V gene end was trimmed by 5 bases and the J gene end by 5 bases; junction bases not matched to a gene: 8. Per germline, CDR1 SGHRS and CDR2 YFSETQ. The CDR3 consists of 14 residues.

The rearrangement joins TRBV12-3 or TRBV12-4 to TRBJ2-2; possible D gene TRBD2, 5 bases. With 0 bases removed from V and 6 bases from J, the gap between germline ends came to 14 bases. The CDR3 consists of 16 residues. This CDR3 reads CASSLALTIDAGELFF. CDR3 DNA sequence: TGTGCCAGCAGTTTAGCGCTGACTATCGACGCCGGGGAGCTGTTTTTT.

The chain couples TRBV4-2 to TRBJ1-3, with a weak D call TRBD1 (6 bases). The germline gives CDR1 LGHNA, CDR2 YNFKEQ. The ends were cut back, 1 base at V and 2 bases at J, with 9 bases in the middle. The CDR3 contains 15 residues. The CDR3 sequence is CASSQVTGPGNTIYF. Here the CDR3 DNA reads TGTGCCAGCAGCCAAGTTACAGGGCCTGGAAACACCATATATTTT.